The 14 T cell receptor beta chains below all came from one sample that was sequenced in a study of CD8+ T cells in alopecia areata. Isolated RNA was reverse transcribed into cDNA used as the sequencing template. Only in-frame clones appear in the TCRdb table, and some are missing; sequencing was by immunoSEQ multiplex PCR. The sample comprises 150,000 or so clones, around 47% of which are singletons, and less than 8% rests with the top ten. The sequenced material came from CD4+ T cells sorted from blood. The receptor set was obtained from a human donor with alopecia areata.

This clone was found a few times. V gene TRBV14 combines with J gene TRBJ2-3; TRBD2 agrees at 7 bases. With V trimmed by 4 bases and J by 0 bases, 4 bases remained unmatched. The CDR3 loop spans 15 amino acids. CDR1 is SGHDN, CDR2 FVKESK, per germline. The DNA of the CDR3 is TGTGCCAGCAGCCCACTAGCGTCTAGCACAGATACGCAGTATTTT. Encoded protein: CASSPLASSTDTQYF.

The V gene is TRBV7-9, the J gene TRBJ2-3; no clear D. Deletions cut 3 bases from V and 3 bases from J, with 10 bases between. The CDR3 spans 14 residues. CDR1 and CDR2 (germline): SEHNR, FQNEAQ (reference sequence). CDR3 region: CASSFGSETDTQYF. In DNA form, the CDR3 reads TGTGCCAGCAGCTTTGGCAGCGAGACAGATACGCAGTATTTT.

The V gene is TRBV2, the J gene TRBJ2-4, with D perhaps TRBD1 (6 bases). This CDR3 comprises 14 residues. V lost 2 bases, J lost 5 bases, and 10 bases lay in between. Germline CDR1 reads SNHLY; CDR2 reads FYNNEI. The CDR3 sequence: CASSEWGRENIQYF. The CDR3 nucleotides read TGTGCCAGCAGTGAATGGGGGCGGGAAAACATTCAGTACTTC. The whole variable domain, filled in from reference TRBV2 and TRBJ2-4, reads EPEVTQTPSHQVTQMGQEVILRCVPISNHLYFYWYRQILGQKVEFLVSFYNNEISEKSEIFDDQFSVERPDGSNFTLKIRSTKLEDSAMYFCASSEWGRENIQYFGAGTRLSVL.

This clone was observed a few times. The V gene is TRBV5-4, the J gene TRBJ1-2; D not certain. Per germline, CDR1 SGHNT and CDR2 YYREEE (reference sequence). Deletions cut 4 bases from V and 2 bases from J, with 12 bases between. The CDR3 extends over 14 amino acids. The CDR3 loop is CASSPDLQNYGYTF. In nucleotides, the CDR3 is TGTGCCAGCAGCCCAGATCTGCAAAACTATGGCTACACCTTC.

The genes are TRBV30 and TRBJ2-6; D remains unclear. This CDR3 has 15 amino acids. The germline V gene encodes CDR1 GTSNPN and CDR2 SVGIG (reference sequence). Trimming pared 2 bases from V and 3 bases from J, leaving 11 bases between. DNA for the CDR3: TGTGCCTGGAGTTTTTGGCTCGGTGGGGCCAACGTCCTGACTTTC. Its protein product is CAWSFWLGGANVLTF.

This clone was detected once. In DNA, the CDR3 is TGTGCCTGGAGTGTACTGGATTTGGGAAACACTGAAGCTTTCTTT. The encoded protein is CAWSVLDLGNTEAFF. The gene calls are TRBV30 and TRBJ1-1; D gene uncertain. Trimming cost V 0 bases and J 2 bases, with 13 bases left between them. This CDR3 comprises 15 residues. Per germline, CDR1 GTSNPN and CDR2 SVGIG (reference sequence).

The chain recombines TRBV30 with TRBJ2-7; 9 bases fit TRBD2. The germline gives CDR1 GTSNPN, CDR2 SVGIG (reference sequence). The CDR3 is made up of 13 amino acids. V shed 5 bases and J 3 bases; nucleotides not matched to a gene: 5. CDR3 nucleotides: TGTGCCTGGTCCTTTAGCGGGAGCTACGAGCAGTACTTC. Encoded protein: CAWSFSGSYEQYF.

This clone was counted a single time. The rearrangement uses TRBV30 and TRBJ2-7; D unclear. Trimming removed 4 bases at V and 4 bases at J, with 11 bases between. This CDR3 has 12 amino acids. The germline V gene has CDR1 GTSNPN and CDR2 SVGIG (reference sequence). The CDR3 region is CAWTRTGYEQYF. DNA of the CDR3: TGTGCCTGGACTCGGACCGGGTACGAGCAGTACTTC.

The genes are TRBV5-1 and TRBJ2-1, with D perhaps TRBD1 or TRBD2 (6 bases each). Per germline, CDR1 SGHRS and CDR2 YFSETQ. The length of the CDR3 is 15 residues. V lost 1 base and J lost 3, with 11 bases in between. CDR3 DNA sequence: TGCGCCAGCAGCTTGAACGGGGGCGACTACAATGAGCAGTTCTTC. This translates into CASSLNGGDYNEQFF.

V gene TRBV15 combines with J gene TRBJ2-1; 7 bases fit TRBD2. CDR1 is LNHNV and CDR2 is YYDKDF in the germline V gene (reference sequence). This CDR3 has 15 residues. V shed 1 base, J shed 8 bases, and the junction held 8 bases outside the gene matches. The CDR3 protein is CATSRALAERDEQFF. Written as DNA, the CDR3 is TGTGCCACCAGCAGAGCTCTAGCGGAGAGGGATGAGCAGTTCTTC.

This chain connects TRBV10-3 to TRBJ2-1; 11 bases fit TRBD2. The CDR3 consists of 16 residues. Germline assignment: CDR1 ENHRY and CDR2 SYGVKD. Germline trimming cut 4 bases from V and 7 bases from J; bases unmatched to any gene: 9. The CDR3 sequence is CAISGISGRVNNEQFF. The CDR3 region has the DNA TGTGCCATCAGTGGTATTAGCGGGAGGGTAAATAATGAGCAGTTCTTC.

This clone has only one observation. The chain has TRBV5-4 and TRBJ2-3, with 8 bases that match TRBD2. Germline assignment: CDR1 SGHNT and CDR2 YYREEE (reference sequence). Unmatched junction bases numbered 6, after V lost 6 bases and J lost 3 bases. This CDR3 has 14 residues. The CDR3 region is CASNLGLETDTQYF. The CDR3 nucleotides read TGTGCCAGCAACCTGGGACTAGAGACAGATACGCAGTATTTT.

The CDR3 region is CASSLAGVGYNEQFF. The CDR3 coding sequence is TGTGCCAGCAGCTTGGCGGGAGTTGGGTACAATGAGCAGTTCTTC. This chain joins TRBV7-2 and TRBJ2-1, with 7 bases fitting TRBD2. CDR3 length: 15 amino acids. The V segment lost 3 bases and the J segment 4 bases; nucleotides outside the gene matches: 6. CDR1 and CDR2 (germline): SGHTA, FQGNSA.

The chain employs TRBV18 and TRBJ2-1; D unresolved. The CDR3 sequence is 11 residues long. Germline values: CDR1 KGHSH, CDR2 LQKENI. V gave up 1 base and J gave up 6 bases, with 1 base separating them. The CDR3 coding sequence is TGTGCCAGCTCACCACTCAATGAGCAGTTCTTC. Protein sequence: CASSPLNEQFF.